The T cell receptor beta chain described here comes from a study of Graves' ophthalmopathy and Graves' hyperthyroidism. The CDR3 extends over 16 amino acids. V dropped 4 bases and J dropped 1; count of bases not matched to a gene: 1. Amplification of TCR beta CDR3 regions used RNA transcripts. First-round RT-PCR employed HTBI primers, with a second-round multiplex PCR after it. TCRdb reanalysed the multiplex PCR reads using MiXCR and keeps one entry per CDR3 protein. The table lists roughly 420,000 distinct CDR3 sequences, around 20% of them singletons, with approximately 3% in the top ten. This clonotype was counted ten times or more.

The sequence was collected from a woman between 18 and 29 years old with stable Graves' hyperthyroidism. The rearrangement joins TRBV12-3 or TRBV12-4 to TRBJ2-2, with 12 nucleotides matching TRBD2. Sequencing was performed on peripheral blood. CDR3 sequence: CASSSTSGGNTGELFF. The CDR3 DNA is TGTGCCAGCAGTTCGACTAGCGGGGGGAACACCGGGGAGCTGTTTTTT.